These T cell receptor beta chains were read from a single sample in a study of CD8+CD57+ T cells in acquired aplastic anemia. TCRdb reprocessed the reads via MiXCR and lists one record per CDR3 protein. The data contain more than 150,000 distinct CDR3 sequences, around half of them seen just once; the ten biggest clones take up under 3.5%. The sequencing input was sorted CD4+, CD8+, or CD8+CD57+ T cells (not recorded which) from PBMCs. These TCRs come from a human donor in good health. Each CDR3 is given with its conserved first and last residue. Fields, in order: V gene, D gene, clone size, J gene, CDR3 protein, CDR3 DNA. The D gene is left open where the match is weak. Rows may omit the clone size; those that give it use once, few, many or a size class.

V: TRBV11-2
D: .
size: many
J: TRBJ2-7
CDR3: CASSFGPGGYEQYF
DNA: .

V: TRBV25-1
D: .
size: .
J: TRBJ2-1
CDR3: CASSARARLTNEQFF
DNA: TGTGCCAGCAGTGCTAGAGCCAGGCTGACGAATGAGCAGTTCTTC

V: TRBV15
D: TRBD1
size: many
J: TRBJ1-4
CDR3: CATRQDRGPGEKLFF
DNA: TGTGCCACCAGACAGGACAGGGGGCCTGGTGAAAAACTGTTTTTT

V: TRBV19
D: TRBD2
size: many
J: TRBJ2-5
CDR3: CASRRTSPVGETQYF
DNA: TGTGCCAGTAGACGGACTAGCCCAGTGGGGGAGACCCAGTACTTC

V: TRBV19
D: .
size: few
J: TRBJ1-1
CDR3: CASGLYPEAFF
DNA: TGTGCCAGTGGATTATACCCTGAAGCTTTCTTT

V: TRBV9
D: TRBD1
size: few
J: TRBJ2-7
CDR3: CASSVVETGEQYF
DNA: TGTGCCAGCAGCGTAGTAGAGACAGGGGAGCAGTACTTC

V: TRBV10-2
D: TRBD1
size: few
J: TRBJ2-7
CDR3: CASSLLTGTGVYEQYF
DNA: TGCGCCAGCAGTCTTCTTACCGGGACAGGGGTCTACGAGCAGTACTTC

V: TRBV5-6
D: .
size: many
J: TRBJ1-5
CDR3: CASSEDPGQPQHF
DNA: TGTGCCAGCAGCGAGGACCCGGGTCAGCCCCAGCATTTT

V: TRBV9
D: .
size: few
J: TRBJ1-1
CDR3: CASSHFGLLSEAFF
DNA: TGTGCCAGCAGCCACTTCGGTCTTCTATCGGAAGCTTTCTTT

V: TRBV25-1
D: .
size: .
J: TRBJ2-1
CDR3: CASSAAASDEQFF
DNA: TGTGCCAGCAGCGCGGCCGCGAGCGATGAGCAGTTCTTC

V: TRBV24-1
D: .
size: .
J: TRBJ1-2
CDR3: CASGEAVGGYGYTF
DNA: TGTGCCAGCGGTGAAGCGGTCGGGGGCTATGGCTACACCTTC

V: TRBV7-9
D: .
size: .
J: TRBJ2-3
CDR3: CASSQGSGGADGDTQYF
DNA: TGTGCCAGCAGCCAAGGAAGTGGCGGGGCGGACGGGGATACGCAGTATTTT

V: TRBV7-9
D: .
size: .
J: TRBJ2-7
CDR3: CASSQDHRYEQYF
DNA: TGTGCCAGCAGCCAAGATCATCGATACGAGCAGTACTTC

V: TRBV7-8
D: TRBD1
size: once
J: TRBJ2-1
CDR3: CASSTLTGLGSGEQFF
DNA: TGTGCCAGCAGCACCTTGACAGGGCTTGGGTCTGGCGAGCAGTTCTTC

V: TRBV6-4
D: .
size: few
J: TRBJ2-2
CDR3: CASSARTYTGELFF
DNA: TGTGCCAGCAGTGCTCGGACATACACCGGGGAGCTGTTTTTT

V: TRBV2
D: TRBD1
size: .
J: TRBJ2-5
CDR3: CASTQRGQQETQYF
DNA: TGTGCCAGCACCCAGAGGGGACAGCAAGAGACCCAGTACTTC

V: TRBV29-1
D: TRBD1
size: .
J: TRBJ2-2
CDR3: CSGLRQGWGGELFF
DNA: TGCAGCGGCCTTAGACAGGGTTGGGGCGGGGAGCTGTTTTTT

V: TRBV20-1
D: .
size: .
J: TRBJ1-6
CDR3: CSAVPNSIRGSSPLHF
DNA: TGCAGTGCCGTCCCGAACTCTATCAGGGGCTCGTCACCCCTCCACTTT

V: TRBV20-1
D: TRBD1
size: many
J: TRBJ2-2
CDR3: CSASPGQGSAGELFF
DNA: TGCAGTGCTAGCCCGGGACAGGGTAGCGCCGGGGAGCTGTTTTTT

V: TRBV7-9
D: .
size: .
J: TRBJ1-6
CDR3: CASSSSLGSPLHF
DNA: TGTGCCAGCAGCTCCAGCCTAGGGTCACCCCTCCACTTT

V: TRBV11-3
D: .
size: once
J: TRBJ2-1
CDR3: CASSGSSAYNEQFF
DNA: TGTGCCAGCAGCGGGTCGTCTGCCTACAATGAGCAGTTCTTC

V: TRBV29-1
D: TRBD1
size: .
J: TRBJ2-1
CDR3: CSERQGAGEQFF
DNA: TGCAGCGAGAGACAGGGGGCAGGGGAGCAGTTCTTC

V: TRBV6-2/TRBV6-3
D: .
size: many
J: TRBJ2-7
CDR3: CASREEAALPYEQYF
DNA: TGTGCCAGCAGGGAGGAAGCGGCCCTACCCTACGAGCAGTACTTC

V: TRBV10-3
D: .
size: .
J: TRBJ1-5
CDR3: CAIRMGVDQPQHF
DNA: TGTGCCATCCGGATGGGGGTCGATCAGCCCCAGCATTTT

V: TRBV7-9
D: .
size: many
J: TRBJ2-5
CDR3: CASSSWMGKETQYF
DNA: TGTGCCAGCAGCTCCTGGATGGGGAAAGAGACCCAGTACTTC

V: TRBV18
D: TRBD1
size: few
J: TRBJ1-6
CDR3: CASSPTGVNQSPLHF
DNA: TGTGCCAGCTCACCAACAGGGGTGAACCAGTCACCCCTCCACTTT

V: TRBV7-9
D: .
size: many
J: TRBJ2-2
CDR3: CASRRAGQNTGELFF
DNA: TGTGCCAGCAGACGGGCGGGGCAGAACACCGGGGAGCTGTTTTTT

V: TRBV20-1
D: .
size: few
J: TRBJ1-6
CDR3: CSASGGEMAIHF
DNA: TGCAGTGCTAGTGGAGGGGAAATGGCGATCCACTTT

V: TRBV10-2
D: TRBD1
size: .
J: TRBJ1-1
CDR3: CASSVRGPKNTEAFF
DNA: TGCGCCAGCAGCGTCAGGGGGCCTAAGAACACTGAAGCTTTCTTT

V: TRBV5-8
D: .
size: many
J: TRBJ1-2
CDR3: CASRGYYGYTF
DNA: TGTGCCAGCCGGGGGTACTATGGCTACACCTTC

V: TRBV12-3/TRBV12-4
D: .
size: .
J: TRBJ1-2
CDR3: CASLPLEGRYGYTF
DNA: TGTGCCAGCCTCCCGTTGGAGGGACGGTATGGCTACACCTTC

V: TRBV19
D: .
size: many
J: TRBJ2-1
CDR3: CASSKAGSYNEQFF
DNA: TGTGCCAGTAGTAAGGCCGGCTCCTACAATGAGCAGTTCTTC

V: TRBV20-1
D: .
size: many
J: TRBJ1-1
CDR3: CSARDPDTEAFF
DNA: TGCAGTGCTAGAGATCCCGACACTGAAGCTTTCTTT

V: TRBV5-1
D: .
size: many
J: TRBJ2-7
CDR3: CASSLEGAISSYEQYF
DNA: TGCGCCAGCAGCTTAGAAGGGGCGATAAGCTCCTACGAGCAGTACTTC

V: TRBV10-3
D: .
size: .
J: TRBJ2-2
CDR3: CAISGSGPRELFF
DNA: TGTGCCATCAGTGGTTCAGGGCCCCGGGAGCTGTTTTTT

V: TRBV19
D: .
size: .
J: TRBJ1-6
CDR3: CASSSGDSPLHF
DNA: TGTGCCAGTAGTTCCGGGGATTCACCCCTCCACTTT

V: TRBV4-1
D: TRBD1
size: many
J: TRBJ2-2
CDR3: CASSHRTGTNTGELFF
DNA: TGCGCCAGCAGCCATCGGACAGGGACCAACACCGGGGAGCTGTTTTTT

V: TRBV7-3
D: TRBD1
size: .
J: TRBJ1-1
CDR3: CASSAQGARGTEAFF
DNA: TGTGCCAGCAGCGCACAGGGGGCACGCGGCACTGAAGCTTTCTTT

V: TRBV7-7
D: TRBD1
size: .
J: TRBJ2-1
CDR3: CASSLGTGGFNEQFF
DNA: TGTGCTAGCAGCTTAGGTACAGGGGGTTTCAATGAGCAGTTCTTC

V: TRBV10-3
D: .
size: .
J: TRBJ2-3
CDR3: CAITKGLTDTQYF
DNA: TGTGCCATCACGAAGGGTTTGACAGATACGCAGTATTTT

V: TRBV7-8
D: .
size: few
J: TRBJ2-7
CDR3: CASSLAVVRAYEQYF
DNA: TGTGCCAGCAGCTTAGCGGTCGTCAGGGCCTACGAGCAGTACTTC

V: TRBV20-1
D: .
size: .
J: TRBJ2-3
CDR3: CSAKSPQGSTDTQYF
DNA: TGCAGTGCTAAATCCCCCCAGGGTAGCACAGATACGCAGTATTTT

V: TRBV7-3
D: TRBD2
size: .
J: TRBJ2-3
CDR3: CASSSTGTRVDTQYF
DNA: TGTGCCAGCAGCTCCACCGGGACTAGAGTGGATACGCAGTATTTT